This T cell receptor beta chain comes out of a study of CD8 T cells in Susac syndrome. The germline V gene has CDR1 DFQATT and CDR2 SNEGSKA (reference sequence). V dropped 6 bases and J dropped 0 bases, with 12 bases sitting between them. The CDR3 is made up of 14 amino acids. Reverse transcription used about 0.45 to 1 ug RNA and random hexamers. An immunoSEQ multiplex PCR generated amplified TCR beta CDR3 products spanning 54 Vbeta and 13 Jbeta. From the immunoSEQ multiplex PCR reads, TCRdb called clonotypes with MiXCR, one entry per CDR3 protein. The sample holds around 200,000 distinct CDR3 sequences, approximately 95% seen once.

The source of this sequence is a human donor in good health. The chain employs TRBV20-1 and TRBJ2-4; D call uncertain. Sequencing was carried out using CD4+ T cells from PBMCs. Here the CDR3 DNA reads TGCAGTGCCCCCGTTCCCTTAGCCAAAAACATTCAGTACTTC. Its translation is CSAPVPLAKNIQYF.